This TCR beta chain is from a study of PD-1 blockade in classical Hodgkin lymphoma. Time point in this sample: cycle 4 day 1 (C4D1), after around six weeks of nivolumab. Each and every patient relapsed after autologous stem cell transplantation, and patients got differing brentuximab vedotin exposure. Classifying best responses yielded complete response, partial response or progressive disease. Turning to this clone: The junction shows a germline mismatch at one end, possibly a read error.

TCRdb keeps only in-frame clones here, not all; method: immunoSEQ multiplex PCR. The repertoire holds about 32,000 clones, with about four fifths as singletons. The CDR3 length is 15 residues. Germline V gives CDR1 SSHAT, CDR2 FNYEAQ (reference sequence). Material: peripheral blood mononuclear cells (PBMCs), obtained before the fourth cycle of nivolumab. The chain uses TRBV7-7 and TRBJ2-5, with 8 nucleotides matching TRBD1. The sequence came from a human donor with classical Hodgkin lymphoma. CDR3 loop: CASSYTTGETETQYF. DNA of the CDR3: TGTGCTAGCAGCTACACGACAGGGGAAACAGAGACCCAGTACTTC.